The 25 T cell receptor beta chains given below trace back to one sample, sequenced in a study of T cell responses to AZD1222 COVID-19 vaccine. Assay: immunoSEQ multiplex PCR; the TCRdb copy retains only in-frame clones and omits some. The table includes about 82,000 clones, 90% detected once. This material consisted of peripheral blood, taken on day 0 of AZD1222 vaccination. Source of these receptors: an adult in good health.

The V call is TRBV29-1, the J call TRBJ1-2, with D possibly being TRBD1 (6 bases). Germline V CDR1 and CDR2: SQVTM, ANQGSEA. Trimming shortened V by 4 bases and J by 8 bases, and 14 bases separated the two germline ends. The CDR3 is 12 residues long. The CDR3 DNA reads TGCAGCGTTGTACGCGGGGGGCTCGGCTACACCTTC. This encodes CSVVRGGLGYTF.

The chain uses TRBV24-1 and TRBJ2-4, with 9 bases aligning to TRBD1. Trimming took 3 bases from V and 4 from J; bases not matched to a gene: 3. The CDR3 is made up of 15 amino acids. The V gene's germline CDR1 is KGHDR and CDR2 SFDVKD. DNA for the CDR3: TGTGCCACCAGTGATCCGGGGACAGGGAAAAACATTCAGTACTTC. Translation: CATSDPGTGKNIQYF.

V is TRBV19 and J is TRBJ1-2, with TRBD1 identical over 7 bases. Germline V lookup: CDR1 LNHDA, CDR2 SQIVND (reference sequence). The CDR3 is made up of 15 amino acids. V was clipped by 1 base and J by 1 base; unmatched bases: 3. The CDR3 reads CASSIAGGFNYGYTF. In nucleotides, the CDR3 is TGTGCCAGTAGTATAGCAGGGGGATTTAACTATGGCTACACCTTC.

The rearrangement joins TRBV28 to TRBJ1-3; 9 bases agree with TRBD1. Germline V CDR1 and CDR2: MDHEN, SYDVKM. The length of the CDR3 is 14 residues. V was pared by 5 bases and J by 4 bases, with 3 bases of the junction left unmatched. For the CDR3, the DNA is TGTGCCAGCAGTCTGGACAGGGGAGGAAACACCATATATTTT. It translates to CASSLDRGGNTIYF.

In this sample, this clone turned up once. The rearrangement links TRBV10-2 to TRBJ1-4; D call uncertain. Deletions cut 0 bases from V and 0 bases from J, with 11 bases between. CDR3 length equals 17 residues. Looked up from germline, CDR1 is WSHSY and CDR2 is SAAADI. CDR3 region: CASSESYWVATNEKLFF. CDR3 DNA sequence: TGCGCCAGCAGTGAGTCGTACTGGGTCGCAACTAATGAAAAACTGTTTTTT.

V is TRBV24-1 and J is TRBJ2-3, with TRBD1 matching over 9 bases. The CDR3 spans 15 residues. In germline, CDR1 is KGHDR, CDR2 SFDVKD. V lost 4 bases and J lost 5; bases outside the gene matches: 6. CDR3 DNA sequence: TGTGCCACCAGTGACGCGGGACAGGGAATAGATACGCAGTATTTT. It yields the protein CATSDAGQGIDTQYF.

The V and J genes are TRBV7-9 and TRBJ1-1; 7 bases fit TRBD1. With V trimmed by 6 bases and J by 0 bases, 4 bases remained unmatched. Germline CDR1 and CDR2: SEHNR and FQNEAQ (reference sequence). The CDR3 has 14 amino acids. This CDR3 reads CASRAGQLNTEAFF. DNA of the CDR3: TGTGCCAGCAGGGCGGGACAGCTGAACACTGAAGCTTTCTTT.

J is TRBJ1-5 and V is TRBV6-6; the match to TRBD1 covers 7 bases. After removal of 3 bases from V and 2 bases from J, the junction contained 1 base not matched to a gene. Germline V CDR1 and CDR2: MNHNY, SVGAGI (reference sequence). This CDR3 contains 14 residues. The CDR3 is CASSYGQGNQPQHF. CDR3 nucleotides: TGTGCCAGCAGTTATGGACAGGGCAATCAGCCCCAGCATTTT.

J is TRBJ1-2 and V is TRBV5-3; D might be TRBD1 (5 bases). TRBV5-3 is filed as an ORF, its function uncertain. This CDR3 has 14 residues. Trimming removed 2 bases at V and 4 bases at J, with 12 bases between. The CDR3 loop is CARSFRVFCYGYTF. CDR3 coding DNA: TGTGCCAGAAGCTTCAGGGTTTTTTGCTATGGCTACACCTTC.

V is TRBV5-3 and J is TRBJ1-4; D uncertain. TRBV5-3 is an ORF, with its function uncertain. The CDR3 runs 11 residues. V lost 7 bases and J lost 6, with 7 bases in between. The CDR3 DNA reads TGTGCCAGACGTACCGATGAAAAACTGTTTTTT. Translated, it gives CARRTDEKLFF.

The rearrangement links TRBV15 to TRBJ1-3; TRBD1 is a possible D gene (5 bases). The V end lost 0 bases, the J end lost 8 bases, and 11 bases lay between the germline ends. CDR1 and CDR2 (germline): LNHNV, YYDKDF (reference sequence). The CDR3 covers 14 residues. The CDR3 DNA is TGTGCCACCAGCAGAGATGGGGGGGGTGACACCATATATTTT. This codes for CATSRDGGGDTIYF.

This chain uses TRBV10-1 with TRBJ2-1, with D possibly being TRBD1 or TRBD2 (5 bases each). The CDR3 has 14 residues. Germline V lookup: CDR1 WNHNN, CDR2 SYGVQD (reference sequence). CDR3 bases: TGCGCACCTCGGGACGGTACTTCCTACAATGAGCAGTTCTTC. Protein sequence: CAPRDGTSYNEQFF.

The CDR3 DNA reads as TGTGCCAGCAGCTTAGGATCAAGGGGCCCTAATGAAAAACTGTTTTTT. Translating gives CASSLGSRGPNEKLFF. The J gene is TRBJ1-4, the V gene TRBV7-6; D is possibly TRBD1 (5 bases). The CDR3 runs to 16 residues. The germline gives CDR1 SGHVS, CDR2 FNYEAQ. The V gene lost 1 base and the J gene lost 3 bases, with 12 bases spanning the gap.

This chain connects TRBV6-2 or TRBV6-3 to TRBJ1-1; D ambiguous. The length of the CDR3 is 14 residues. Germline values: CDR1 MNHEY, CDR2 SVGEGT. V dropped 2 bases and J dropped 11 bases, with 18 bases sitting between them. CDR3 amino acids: CASSYEAAPILAFF. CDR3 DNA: TGTGCCAGCAGTTACGAGGCAGCCCCAATATTGGCTTTCTTT.

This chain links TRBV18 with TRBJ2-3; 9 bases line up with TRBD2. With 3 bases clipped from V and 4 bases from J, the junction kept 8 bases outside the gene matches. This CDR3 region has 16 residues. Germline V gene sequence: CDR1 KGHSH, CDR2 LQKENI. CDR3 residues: CASSPLAGMLADTQYF. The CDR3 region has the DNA TGTGCCAGCTCACCGCTAGCGGGGATGCTGGCAGATACGCAGTATTTT.

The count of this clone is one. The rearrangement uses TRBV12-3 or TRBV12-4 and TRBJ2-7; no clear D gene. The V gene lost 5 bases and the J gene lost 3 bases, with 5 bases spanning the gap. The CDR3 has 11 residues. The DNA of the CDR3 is TGTGCCAGCAGTCCGCGCTACGAGCAGTACTTC. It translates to CASSPRYEQYF.

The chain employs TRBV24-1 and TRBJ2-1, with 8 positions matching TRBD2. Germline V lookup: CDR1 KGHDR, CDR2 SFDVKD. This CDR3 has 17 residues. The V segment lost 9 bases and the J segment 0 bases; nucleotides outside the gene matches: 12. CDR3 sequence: CATSGLVGLSSYNEQFF. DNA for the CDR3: TGTGCCACCTCGGGACTAGTGGGTTTGAGCTCCTACAATGAGCAGTTCTTC.

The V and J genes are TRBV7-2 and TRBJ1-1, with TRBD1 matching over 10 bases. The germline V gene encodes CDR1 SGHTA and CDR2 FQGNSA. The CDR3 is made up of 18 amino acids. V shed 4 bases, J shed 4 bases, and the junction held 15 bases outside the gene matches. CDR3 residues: CASSSRDRGRGMGTEAFF. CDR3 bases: TGTGCCAGCAGCTCGAGAGACAGGGGGCGAGGCATGGGCACTGAAGCTTTCTTT.

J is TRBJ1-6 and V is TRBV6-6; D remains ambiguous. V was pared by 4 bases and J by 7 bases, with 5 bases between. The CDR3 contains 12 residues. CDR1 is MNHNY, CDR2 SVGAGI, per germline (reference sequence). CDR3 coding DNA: TGTGCCAGCAGTTTCTCCAATTCACCCCTCCACTTT. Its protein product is CASSFSNSPLHF.

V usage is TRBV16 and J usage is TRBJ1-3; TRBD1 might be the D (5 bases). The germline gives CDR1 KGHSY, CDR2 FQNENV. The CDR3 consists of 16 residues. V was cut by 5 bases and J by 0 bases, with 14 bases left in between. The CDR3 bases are TGTGCCAGCAGCAGGGCCACAGGCGCCTCTGGAAACACCATATATTTT. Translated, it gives CASSRATGASGNTIYF.

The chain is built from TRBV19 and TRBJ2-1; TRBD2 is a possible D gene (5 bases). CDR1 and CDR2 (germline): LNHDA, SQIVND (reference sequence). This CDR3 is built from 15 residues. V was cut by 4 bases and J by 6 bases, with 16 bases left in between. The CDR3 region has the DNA TGTGCCAGTAGTAAAATCCTCCCGGGATCCAATGAGCAGTTCTTC. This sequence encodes CASSKILPGSNEQFF.

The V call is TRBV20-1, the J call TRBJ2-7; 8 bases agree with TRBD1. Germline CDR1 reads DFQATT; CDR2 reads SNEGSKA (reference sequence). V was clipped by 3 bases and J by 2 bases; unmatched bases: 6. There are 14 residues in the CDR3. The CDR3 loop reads CSASLQGAAYEQYF. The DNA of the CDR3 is TGCAGTGCTAGTCTTCAGGGGGCCGCCTACGAGCAGTACTTC.

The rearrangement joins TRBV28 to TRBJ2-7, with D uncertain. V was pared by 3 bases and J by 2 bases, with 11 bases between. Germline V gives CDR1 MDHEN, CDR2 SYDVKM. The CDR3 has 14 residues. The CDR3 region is CASSFSGTTYEQYF. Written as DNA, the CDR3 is TGTGCCAGCAGTTTTTCTGGCACCACCTACGAGCAGTACTTC. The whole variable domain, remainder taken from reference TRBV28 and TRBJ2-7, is DVKVTQSSRYLVKRTGEKVFLECVQDMDHENMFWYRQDPGLGLRLIYFSYDVKMKEKGDIPEGYSVSREKKERFSLILESASTNQTSMYLCASSFSGTTYEQYFGPGTRLTVT.

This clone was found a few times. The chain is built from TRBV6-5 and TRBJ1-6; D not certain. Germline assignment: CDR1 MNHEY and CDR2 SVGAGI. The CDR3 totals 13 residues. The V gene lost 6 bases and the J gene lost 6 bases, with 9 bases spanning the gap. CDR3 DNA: TGTGCCAGCAGGTCCCTAGGTAATTCACCCCTCCACTTT. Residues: CASRSLGNSPLHF.

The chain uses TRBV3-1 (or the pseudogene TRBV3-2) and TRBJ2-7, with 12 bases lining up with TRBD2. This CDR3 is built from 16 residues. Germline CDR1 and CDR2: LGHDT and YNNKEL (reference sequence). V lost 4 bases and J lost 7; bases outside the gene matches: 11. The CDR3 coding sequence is TGTGCCAGCAGCCCTACTAGCGGGGGGCGCCCCCTGGAGCAGTACTTC. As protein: CASSPTSGGRPLEQYF.